The clone carrying this T cell receptor beta chain has only a few counts. This sample is drawn from a study of T cell changes during pregnancy in multiple sclerosis. V was pared by 1 base and J by 1 base, with 7 bases between. CDR1 and CDR2 from the germline V gene are MGHRA and YSYEKL. This CDR3 contains 14 residues. The data were produced by immunoSEQ multiplex PCR, yet TCRdb's version contains in-frame clones alone and is incomplete. The table shows 55,000 to 80,000 clones, with approximately 94% occurring only once. Material: peripheral blood, obtained in the third trimester of pregnancy. This clonotype was sampled from a female donor with multiple sclerosis, enrolled in a pregnancy study. The V call is TRBV4-1, the J call TRBJ1-1, with D hard to call. The CDR3 here is CASSQGSGNTEAFF. In DNA form, the CDR3 reads TGCGCCAGCAGCCAAGGATCGGGGAACACTGAAGCTTTCTTT.